This TCR beta chain was recorded in a study of T-cell memory formation after mild COVID-19. Between the trimmed V and J ends, which lost 0 bases and 4 bases, there was a span of 9 bases. CDR3 length: 13 amino acids. Germline V CDR1 and CDR2: SQVTM, ANQGSEA. The sample holds a few counts of this clonotype. 5'RACE primed from the constant segment yielded TCR alpha and TCR beta cDNA libraries bearing sample barcodes and UMIs. TCRdb reprocessed the 5' RACE reads with MiXCR, giving one entry per CDR3 protein. Found here are roughly 110,000 distinct CDR3 sequences, approximately 15% of them singletons; the top ten hold 28%.

The sample was PBMCs or a T cell subset sorted from them (not recorded which). This chain connects TRBV29-1 to TRBJ1-2, with a weak D call TRBD1 (5 bases). This clonotype was sampled from an adult woman who had mild COVID-19 (a few samples of this study predate the infection). Cell type and time point are not known. The CDR3 nucleotides are TGCAGCGTTGAAGATACAACAGGCTATGGCTACACCTTC. It codes for CSVEDTTGYGYTF.